This T cell receptor beta chain was retrieved from a study of blood T cell repertoires in COVID-19. Looking at the study overall: Nucleic acid was either cDNA or gDNA, and it came from T cells, B-cell-depleted T cells, or PBMCs.

The cohort comprised adults aged 18 to 89 years residing in some 24 US areas. Grouping used clinical history reported by participants in a survey and questionnaire. How the authors handled the data: Reference gene primer amplification gave nucleated cell count estimates. TCRdb keeps only in-frame clones here, not all; method: immunoSEQ multiplex PCR. V and J calls and clone size are copied from that table; D and trimming were computed from the DNA. The sample contains under 250,000 clones, roughly 85% of which appear only once. The V gene lost 5 bases and the J gene lost 6 bases, with 14 bases spanning the gap. Germline V CDR1 and CDR2: SGHRS, YFSETQ. The CDR3 loop spans 14 amino acids.

This TCR was recovered from a woman aged 45-60 years with acute COVID-19. Sequencing was carried out using PBMCs or T cells enriched from blood (not recorded which). The rearrangement uses TRBV5-1 and TRBJ2-2; possible D gene TRBD1, 6 bases. CDR3 DNA sequence: TGCGCCAGCAGACGACTGTGGGGGCCCGGGGAGCTGTTTTTT. Its translation: CASRRLWGPGELFF. The variable domain in full, completed from reference TRBV5-1 and TRBJ2-2, reads KAGVTQTPRYLIKTRGQQVTLSCSPISGHRSVSWYQQTPGQGLQFLFEYFSETQRNKGNFPGRFSGRQFSNSRSEMNVSTLELGDSALYLCASRRLWGPGELFFGEGSRLTVL.